The rows below give T cell receptor beta chains drawn from one sample of a study of T cell responses to AZD1222 COVID-19 vaccine. The assay was immunoSEQ multiplex PCR, and TCRdb's table has in-frame clones only and misses some. The sample contains 130,000 or so clones, around 83% of which appear only once. The sequences come from peripheral blood, collected on day 0 of AZD1222 vaccination. These receptor sequences come from an adult in good health. Each CDR3 is given with its conserved first and last residue. The size of a clone is reported for some rows only, either as once, few or many, or as a class for expanded clones.

len	abundance	v_gene	CDR3aa
12	-	TRBV7-2	CASSVVVDTQYF
13	-	TRBV10-2	CASSEQGNTEAFF
12	-	TRBV10-2	CASSQSSYEQYF
14	few	TRBV19	CASSKASGSSEQFF
14	-	TRBV24-1	CATSDSDRTGELFF
16	-	TRBV5-4	CASSLMGGISYNEQFF
15	-	TRBV5-1	CASSLDRANTGELFF
14	-	TRBV5-6	CASSLGRTVRPLHF
16	-	TRBV3-1/TRBV3-2	CASSQGFGVNTGELFF
13	-	TRBV11-3	CASSRNARNEQFF
15	-	TRBV11-2	CASSLGVQMNTEAFF
17	-	TRBV15	CATSRDHGTASGNTIYF
15	-	TRBV5-4	CASSPYGGGEETQYF
14	-	TRBV19	CASSVVTGDQPQHF
16	-	TRBV19	CASSRTGQEFSYEQYF
10	few	TRBV27	CASTLGEQYF
12	-	TRBV11-2	CASSLNPNEQFF
15	-	TRBV4-3	CASSLTGASTDTQYF
15	-	TRBV28	CASSLDRDRDYEQYF
15	-	TRBV21-1	CASSKRYRGQAEAFF
14	-	TRBV5-1	CASSLGRTDNEQFF
15	-	TRBV28	CASSSGQVGNQPQHF
14	-	TRBV18	CASSPGGITYEQYF
15	-	TRBV28	CASSFPRTGNTEAFF
14	-	TRBV5-6	CASSRGGSGNTIYF
17	-	TRBV7-3	CASSLTGGLAEYNEQFF
11	-	TRBV9	CWGGCQETQYF
15	-	TRBV28	CASSLWGVMNTEAFF
15	-	TRBV7-2	CASSSRQDPGNTIYF
17	once	TRBV11-2	CASSLEGPTGLNYGYTF
11	-	TRBV29-1	CSVEDSQYYTF
12	-	TRBV5-1	CASSSRDSPLHF
13	-	TRBV29-1	CSVETTTNEKLFF
15	few	TRBV19	CASRAGGSYNSPLHF
15	-	TRBV11-2	CASSFGGGKWDEQYF
16	-	TRBV6-7	CASKWGRFLWDYGYTF